This T cell receptor beta chain was captured by sequencing in a study of technical replicates of blood from a handful of donors. The assay was immunoSEQ multiplex PCR, and TCRdb's table has in-frame clones only and misses some. The sample has around 97,000 clones; about 95% are singletons. This clone was recorded only once. The germline CDR1 and CDR2 sequences are SGHTA and FQGTGA. This CDR3 is 14 amino acids long. V lost 8 bases and J lost 6; bases outside the gene matches: 9. The V gene is TRBV7-3, the J gene TRBJ2-3, with 9 nucleotides matching TRBD2. Input material: T cells isolated from PBMCs. The source of this sequence is a human donor in good health. CDR3 amino acids: CASAVAGAMDTQYF. CDR3 DNA: TGTGCCAGCGCAGTAGCGGGAGCTATGGATACGCAGTATTTT.